These 21 T cell receptor beta chains share one sample of origin, sequenced in a study of blood T cell repertoires in COVID-19. Method: immunoSEQ multiplex PCR; TCRdb's copy keeps in-frame clones and lacks some. Of some 200,000 clones listed, over 75% are singletons. The sample comprised peripheral blood. The receptor source for this set is a man at least 80 years old with acute or convalescent COVID-19.

The chain recombines TRBV7-9 with TRBJ2-7; the D gene is possibly TRBD1 (5 bases). Trimming removed 1 base at V and 0 bases at J, with 13 bases between. There are 16 residues in the CDR3. Germline V lookup: CDR1 SEHNR, CDR2 FQNEAQ (reference sequence). The CDR3: CASSLGGTALSYEQYF. CDR3 DNA sequence: TGTGCCAGCAGCTTAGGGGGCACTGCTCTCTCCTACGAGCAGTACTTC.

The chain uses TRBV9 and TRBJ2-5; 14 bases align to TRBD2. Germline trimming cut 7 bases from V and 5 bases from J; bases unmatched to any gene: 13. CDR1 SGDLS and CDR2 YYNGEE come from the germline V gene. The CDR3 spans 17 residues. The CDR3 here is CASGSGGLAGAGETQYF. CDR3 sequence (DNA): TGTGCCAGCGGATCAGGGGGACTAGCGGGAGCTGGGGAGACCCAGTACTTC.

The genes are TRBV12-5 and TRBJ2-2; D ambiguous. The CDR3 totals 15 residues. The V and J ends lost 7 bases and 5 bases respectively, with 17 bases between them. The V gene's germline CDR1 is LGHNT and CDR2 FRNRAP. This CDR3 is CASVPDVAGTGELFF. The CDR3 region has the DNA TGTGCTAGTGTCCCTGACGTCGCCGGGACCGGGGAGCTGTTTTTT. The full variable domain, completed using reference TRBV12-5 and TRBJ2-2, is DARVTQTPRHKVTEMGQEVTMRCQPILGHNTVFWYRQTMMQGLELLAYFRNRAPLDDSGMPKDRFSAEMPDATLATLKIQPSEPRDSAVYFCASVPDVAGTGELFFGEGSRLTVL.

V gene TRBV6-5 combines with J gene TRBJ2-7; D remains ambiguous. CDR3 length: 13 residues. Germline V gene lookup returns CDR1 MNHEY and CDR2 SVGAGI. V was pared by 6 bases and J by 6 bases, with 15 bases between. The CDR3 coding sequence is TGTGCCAGCAGGGGCCCCTATTCCGGCGAGCAGTACTTC. Translation: CASRGPYSGEQYF.

The V gene is TRBV7-2, the J gene TRBJ2-1; 7 bases fit TRBD2. V trimming: 6 bases; J trimming: 8 bases; junction bases outside the gene matches: 7. Per germline, CDR1 SGHTA and CDR2 FQGNSA. The CDR3 runs to 13 residues. CDR3 DNA sequence: TGTGCCAGCAGATTAAGCGGGACCCATGAGCAGTTCTTC. Its translation: CASRLSGTHEQFF.

The V gene is TRBV28, the J gene TRBJ2-1; 10 bases agree with TRBD2. V lost 8 bases to trimming and J lost 7 bases; unmatched junction nucleotides: 17. Germline assignment: CDR1 MDHEN and CDR2 SYDVKM. CDR3 size: 17 residues. The CDR3 coding sequence is TGTGCCAGCGTCCGAGCGGGAGGGCTCGGGTTTGAGAATGAGCAGTTCTTC. Encoded protein: CASVRAGGLGFENEQFF.

This clone was seen just once. J is TRBJ2-2 and V is TRBV19; 11 nucleotides agree with TRBD2. This CDR3 is 16 amino acids long. Germline V CDR1 and CDR2: LNHDA, SQIVND (reference sequence). Germline trimming cut 7 bases from V and 3 bases from J; bases unmatched to any gene: 7. The CDR3 sequence: CASTLAGGSYTGELFF. The CDR3 coding sequence is TGTGCCAGTACTCTAGCGGGAGGATCTTACACCGGGGAGCTGTTTTTT.

The CDR3: CASRPASGRVEQYF. The CDR3 DNA reads TGTGCCAGCAGACCGGCTAGCGGGAGAGTGGAGCAGTACTTC. This rearrangement joins TRBV11-2 to TRBJ2-7; TRBD2 aligns across 10 bases. V shed 6 bases and J 7 bases; nucleotides not matched to a gene: 9. Germline CDR1 reads SGHAT; CDR2 reads FQNNGV. CDR3 length equals 14 residues.

The chain uses TRBV5-4 and TRBJ1-5; perhaps TRBD1 as D (5 bases). The CDR3 has 18 residues. Trimming cost V 4 bases and J 1 base, with 21 bases left between them. Germline CDR1 and CDR2: SGHNT and YYREEE (reference sequence). The CDR3 DNA reads as TGTGCCAGCAGCCACCCCGGCAAAGGGGCACGAAGCAATCAGCCCCAGCATTTT. Protein: CASSHPGKGARSNQPQHF.

The V and J genes are TRBV7-8 and TRBJ2-5, with D tentatively TRBD2 (5 bases). V lost 1 base and J lost 3, with 12 bases in between. Germline values: CDR1 SGHVS, CDR2 FQNEAQ. There are 15 residues in the CDR3. The CDR3 is CASSLGLGLEETQYF. The CDR3 DNA follows: TGTGCCAGCAGCTTAGGCCTTGGACTGGAAGAGACCCAGTACTTC.

The chain uses TRBV3-1 (or the pseudogene TRBV3-2) and TRBJ2-7, with TRBD2 matching over 9 bases. V gave up 8 bases and J gave up 4 bases; unmatched junction bases: 21. The CDR3 covers 18 residues. In germline, CDR1 is LGHDT, CDR2 YNNKEL (reference sequence). CDR3 protein: CASPGPRGCGRAAYEQYV. CDR3 DNA sequence: TGTGCCAGCCCAGGCCCCAGGGGGTGCGGGAGGGCCGCTTACGAGCAGTACGTC.

This sequence joins TRBV4-2 and TRBJ2-3; tentatively, D is TRBD1 (5 bases). In germline, CDR1 is LGHNA, CDR2 YNFKEQ. This CDR3 has 15 amino acids. V was cut by 6 bases and J by 2 bases, with 15 bases left in between. CDR3 DNA sequence: TGTGCCAGCAGAGGACAAGTGGAGAACACAGATACGCAGTATTTT. Translating it yields CASRGQVENTDTQYF.

CDR3 sequence (DNA): TGTGCCACCAGTAGTAAGAGCGGGAGCACAGATACGCAGTATTTT. Amino acid sequence: CATSSKSGSTDTQYF. This rearrangement joins TRBV24-1 to TRBJ2-3, with D perhaps matching TRBD2 (6 bases). Germline loops: CDR1 KGHDR, CDR2 SFDVKD. Trimming stripped 6 bases from V and 0 bases from J, with 12 bases between. The CDR3 sequence is 15 residues long.

The rearrangement links TRBV6-2 or TRBV6-3 to TRBJ1-3, with a tentative D call TRBD1 (6 bases). The CDR3 covers 15 residues. Per the germline V gene, CDR1 is MNHEY and CDR2 is SVGEGT. The V end lost 2 bases, the J end lost 1 base, and 9 bases lay between the germline ends. This CDR3 reads CASSYGGYSGNTIYF. CDR3 bases: TGTGCCAGCAGTTACGGGGGCTATTCTGGAAACACCATATATTTT.

This clone was detected once. The chain carries TRBV15 and TRBJ2-1, with 13 bases aligning to TRBD2. The CDR3 covers 16 residues. V was pared by 3 bases and J by 4 bases, with 3 bases of the junction left unmatched. Germline V CDR1 and CDR2: LNHNV, YYDKDF (reference sequence). CDR3 sequence reads: CATSRGLAGKYNEQFF. CDR3 nucleotides: TGTGCCACCAGCAGGGGACTAGCGGGGAAGTACAATGAGCAGTTCTTC.

This chain links TRBV19 with TRBJ1-4, with D hard to call. V was pared by 6 bases and J by 12 bases, with 11 bases between. This CDR3 region has 11 residues. Germline assignment: CDR1 LNHDA and CDR2 SQIVND (reference sequence). CDR3 residues: CASRVGSELFF. The CDR3 DNA sequence: TGTGCCAGTAGGGTTGGAAGCGAACTGTTTTTT.

The V gene is TRBV7-9, the J gene TRBJ1-2; 9 nucleotides agree with TRBD1. Germline assignment: CDR1 SEHNR and CDR2 FQNEAQ (reference sequence). V lost 5 bases and J lost 8; bases outside the gene matches: 12. CDR3 length equals 15 residues. This chain's CDR3 is CASSPPQGATGGYTF. The CDR3 DNA sequence: TGTGCCAGCAGCCCTCCACAGGGGGCGACGGGCGGCTACACCTTC.

V and J are TRBV19 and TRBJ1-5, with no clear D. V lost 3 bases and J 7 bases, leaving 7 bases between the germline ends. This CDR3 contains 12 residues. The germline CDR1 and CDR2 sequences are LNHDA and SQIVND (reference sequence). The chain's CDR3 is CASSMGRQPQHF. The CDR3 nucleotides read TGTGCCAGTAGTATGGGGAGGCAGCCCCAGCATTTT.

This chain uses TRBV6-6 with TRBJ1-2, with D unclear. This CDR3 contains 12 residues. Per germline, CDR1 MNHNY and CDR2 SVGAGI (reference sequence). Trimming took 7 bases from V and 5 from J, leaving 11 bases between them. DNA for the CDR3: TGTGCCAGCACCCACGGGGTGTATGGCTACACCTTC. Amino acids: CASTHGVYGYTF.

The rearrangement joins TRBV2 to TRBJ1-5; D uncertain. Trimming pared 4 bases from V and 0 bases from J, leaving 10 bases between. This CDR3 region has 15 residues. Germline V CDR1 and CDR2: SNHLY, FYNNEI. The CDR3 protein is CASSGGRNSNQPQHF. CDR3 in DNA: TGTGCCAGCAGTGGTGGGAGAAATAGCAATCAGCCCCAGCATTTT.

The CDR3 loop reads CASSLVLAGADTQYF. CDR3 nucleotides: TGTGCCAGCAGCTTGGTCCTAGCGGGAGCAGATACGCAGTATTTT. This chain joins TRBV5-5 and TRBJ2-3; TRBD2 matches 10 bases. CDR1 and CDR2 (germline): SGHKS, YYEKEE (reference sequence). CDR3 size: 15 residues. V lost 0 bases, J lost 4 bases, and 2 bases stayed unmatched.